This T cell receptor (beta chain) was profiled in a study of shared clonotypes between healthy human individuals. Positively selected for CCR7, the CD45RO-negative cells used as naive CD8 cells excluded terminally differentiated effector memory CD45RA+ cells. CDR3 length equals 15 residues. V was clipped by 0 bases and J by 4 bases; unmatched bases: 4. Germline V gene sequence: CDR1 SGDLS, CDR2 YYNGEE. The assay was carried out at the deep level. Method: immunoSEQ multiplex PCR; TCRdb's copy keeps in-frame clones and lacks some. Here the sample spans almost 700,000 clones, about 90% being singletons. V and J are TRBV9 and TRBJ2-7, with TRBD1 identical over 10 bases. The specimen was naive CD8+ T cells sorted from blood. This TCR was sampled from a man aged 25-45 years in good health. CDR3 region: CASSVEGQGFYEQYF. DNA of the CDR3: TGTGCCAGCAGCGTAGAGGGACAGGGGTTTTACGAGCAGTACTTC.